This T cell receptor beta chain was observed in a study of cytomegalovirus exposure and HLA in healthy donors. The CDR3 totals 16 residues. Deletions cut 4 bases from V and 2 bases from J, with 15 bases between. CDR1 and CDR2 from the germline V gene are SEHNR and FQNEAQ (reference sequence). Clones were read by immunoSEQ multiplex PCR, and TCRdb kept only the in-frame ones, dropping some. The sample carries about 95,000 clones, 75% to 90% recorded once. Sample: PBMCs. The clonotype comes from a man younger than 35 in good health and CMV-seropositive. The rearrangement links TRBV7-9 to TRBJ2-1; TRBD2 is a possible D gene (6 bases). For the CDR3, the DNA is TGTGCCAGCAGCTCCTCAGCCGGGACTGCCTACAATGAGCAGTTCTTC. This gives the protein CASSSSAGTAYNEQFF. The full variable domain, in which reference TRBV7-9 and TRBJ2-1 provide the parts outside the CDR3, is DTGVSQNPRHKITKRGQNVTFRCDPISEHNRLYWYRQTLGQGPEFLTYFQNEAQLEKSRLLSDRFSAERPKGSFSTLEIQRTEQGDSAMYLCASSSSAGTAYNEQFFGPGTRLTVL.